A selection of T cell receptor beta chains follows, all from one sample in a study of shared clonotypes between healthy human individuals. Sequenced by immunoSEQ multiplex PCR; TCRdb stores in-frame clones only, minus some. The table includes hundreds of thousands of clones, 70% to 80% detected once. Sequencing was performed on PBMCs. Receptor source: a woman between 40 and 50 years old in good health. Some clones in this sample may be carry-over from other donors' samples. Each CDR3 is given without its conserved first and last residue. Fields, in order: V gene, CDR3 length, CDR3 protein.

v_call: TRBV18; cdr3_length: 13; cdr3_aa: ASSPGQGLFNEQF
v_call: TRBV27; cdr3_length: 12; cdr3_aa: ASSSTRQSGELF
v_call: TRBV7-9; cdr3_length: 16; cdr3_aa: ASSEAGTGGNLGNIQY
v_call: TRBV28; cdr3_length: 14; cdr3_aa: ASSPRGGLGNQPQH
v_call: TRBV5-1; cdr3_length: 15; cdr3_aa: ASKTSGKREGRETQY
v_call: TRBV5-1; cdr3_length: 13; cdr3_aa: ASSSSGRAVDEQY
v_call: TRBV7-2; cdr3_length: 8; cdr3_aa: ASSQETQY
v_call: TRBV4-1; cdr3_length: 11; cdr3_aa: ASSTRDGYEQY
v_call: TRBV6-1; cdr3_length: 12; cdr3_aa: ASTLATNTGELF
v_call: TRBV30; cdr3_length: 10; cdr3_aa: AWGTGNEKLF
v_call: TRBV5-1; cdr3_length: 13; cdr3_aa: ASSLAGKVSDTQY
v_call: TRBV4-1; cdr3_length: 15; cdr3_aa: ASRRDSGGGVYNEQF
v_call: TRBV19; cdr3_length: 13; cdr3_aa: ASRPGRGRTYEQY
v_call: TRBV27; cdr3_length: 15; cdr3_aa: ASSLCRTSERGETQY
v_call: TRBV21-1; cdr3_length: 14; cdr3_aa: ASSKKAGILGYEQY
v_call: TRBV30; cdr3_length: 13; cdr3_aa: AWSQLAGGTDTQY
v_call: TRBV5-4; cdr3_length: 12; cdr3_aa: ASSRGLDYNEQF
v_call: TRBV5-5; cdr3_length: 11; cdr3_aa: ASSWDGFYGYT
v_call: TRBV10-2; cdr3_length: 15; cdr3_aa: ASSEPSGWGGYNEQF
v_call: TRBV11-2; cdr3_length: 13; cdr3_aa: ASSLAQGGNTEAF
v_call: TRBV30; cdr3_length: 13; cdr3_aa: ASSGDRSITGELF
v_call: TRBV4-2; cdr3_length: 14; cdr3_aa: ASSQDRASGGDTQY
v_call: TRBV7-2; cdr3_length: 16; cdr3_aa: ASSLAPTRTSGIPEQY
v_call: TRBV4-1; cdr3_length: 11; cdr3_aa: ASSQGRNNEQF
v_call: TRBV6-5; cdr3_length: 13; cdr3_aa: ASSSSGRSTDTQY
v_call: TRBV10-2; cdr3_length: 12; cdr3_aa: ASSVSPPNNEQF
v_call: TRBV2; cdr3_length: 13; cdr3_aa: ASRRDDGVNQPQH
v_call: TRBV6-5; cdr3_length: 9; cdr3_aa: ASSREGTQY
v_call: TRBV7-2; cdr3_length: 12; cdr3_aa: ASRPTGGSYEQY
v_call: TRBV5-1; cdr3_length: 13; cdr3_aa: ASSSPDHYTGELF
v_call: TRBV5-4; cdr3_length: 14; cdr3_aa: ASSLGGSGPQETQY
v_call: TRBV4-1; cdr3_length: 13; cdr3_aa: ASSSLRDAQETQY
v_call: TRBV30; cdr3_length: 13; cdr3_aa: AWTPLPGGRETQY
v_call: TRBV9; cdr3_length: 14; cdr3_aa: ASSAGTAPSTDTQY
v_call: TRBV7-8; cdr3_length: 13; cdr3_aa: ASSLGSTVAYEQY
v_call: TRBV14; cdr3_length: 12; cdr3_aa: ASSQDRIRETQY
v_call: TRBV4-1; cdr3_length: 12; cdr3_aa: ASCEAAGNTEAF
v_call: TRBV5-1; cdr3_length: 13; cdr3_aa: ASSSDRGRDEKLF
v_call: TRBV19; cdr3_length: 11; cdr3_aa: ASRGLAEETQY
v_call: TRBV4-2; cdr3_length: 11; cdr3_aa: ASSLLPGVEQF
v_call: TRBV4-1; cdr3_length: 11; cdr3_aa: ASSQEHLWEQY
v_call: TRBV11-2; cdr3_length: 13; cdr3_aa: ASSTRGTSGTEQF
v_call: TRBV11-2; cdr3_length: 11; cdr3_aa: ASSQAMGLEQF
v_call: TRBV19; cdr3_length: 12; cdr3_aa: ASSNFGRDYEQY
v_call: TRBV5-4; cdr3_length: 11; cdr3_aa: ASSSEVLDTQY
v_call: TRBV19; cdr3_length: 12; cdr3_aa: ASSITGVNTEAF
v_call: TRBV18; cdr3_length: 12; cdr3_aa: ASSLDRGNEKLF
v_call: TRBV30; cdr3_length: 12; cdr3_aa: AWKSGTNTGELF
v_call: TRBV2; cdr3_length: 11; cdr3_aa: ASSLPQGSEAF
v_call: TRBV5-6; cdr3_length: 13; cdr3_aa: ASSFPGQGGFEQY
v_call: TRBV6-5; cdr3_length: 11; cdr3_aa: ASRGQGGQPQH
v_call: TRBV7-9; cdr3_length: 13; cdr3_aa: ASSLSGDSYNEQF
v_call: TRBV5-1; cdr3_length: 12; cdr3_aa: ASSLEVPAETQY
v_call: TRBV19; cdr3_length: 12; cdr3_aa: ASSGQGLNNEQF